This T cell receptor beta chain was found in a study of monozygotic twins with inflammatory bowel disease. Whole-study results and caveats: Against healthy co-twins, IBD patients had lower TCRbeta diversity (measured by inverse Simpson). The data gave no support to a single strong IBD-associated signal or clonotype. Among twins, concordant and discordant pairs did not differ in repertoire similarity, possibly from limited power.

The CDR3 has 16 amino acids. In germline, CDR1 is KGHSH, CDR2 LQKENI. With respect to this clonotype: As yet, its antigen is unknown.

Following a re-call of the 5' RACE reads, TCRdb has one entry per CDR3 protein and lacks DNA. Listed are 110,000 to 150,000 distinct CDR3 sequences; approximately 1.2% falls within the top ten. This sequence was found in a human donor with ulcerative colitis or Crohn's disease, or a healthy co-twin of an affected twin (not recorded which). Sequencing was done on a sample of blood. The chain has TRBV18 and TRBJ2-2. This CDR3 reads CASSTSGFQNTGELFF.